This TCR beta chain was sequenced in a study of cytomegalovirus exposure and HLA in healthy donors. Details on this clone: Its specificity is not known.

Study-wide findings and caveats: Within an earlier analysis, most TCR beta V segments proved productive either about 90% or about 30% of the time. Most CMV-associated TCR beta chains were later found to appear HLA-restricted. A later analysis revealed that TCR association rates differed between HLA loci, peaking at DRB1 and bottoming out at HLA-C.

A multiplex PCR was run with 60 Vbeta primers and 13 Jbeta primers. Sequenced by immunoSEQ multiplex PCR; TCRdb stores in-frame clones only, minus some. The data hold some 180,000 clones, with around 74% observed a single time. The CDR3 consists of 16 residues. CDR1 MNHNY and CDR2 SVGAGI come from the germline V gene (reference sequence). The V gene end was trimmed by 4 bases and the J gene end by 6 bases; junction bases not matched to a gene: 5. Sequenced sample: PBMCs. The receptor was isolated from a male donor in good health and CMV-seronegative. The chain is built from TRBV6-6 and TRBJ1-6; TRBD1 aligns across 11 bases. DNA of the CDR3: TGTGCCAGCAGTTGGGACAGGGGGACCAGTAATTCACCCCTCCACTTT. Its translation is CASSWDRGTSNSPLHF.